The sequence of this TCR beta chain was determined in a study of blood T cells in healthy people across ages (dated by TCRdb to between 2014 and 2017). Study-wide context: In model experiments, roughly one uniquely barcoded TCR beta cDNA molecule per two T cells was captured by template switching. Donors were grouped into four age groups: young (average 16 years), middle-aged (39), aged (over 55) and long-lived (around 80). To avoid experimental bias, donors of different ages were spread randomly across the sequencing lanes. Two additional independent replicas of 1 million unique cDNA reads from the same blood draw were analyzed for two donors (one aged 18 to 30 and one aged 80 or older). The study measured age-related changes in TCR beta repertoire diversity using deep sequencing normalized with unique cDNA molecular identifiers. The research as a whole found: The long-lived group showed more naive CD4+ T cells, fewer expanded clones and increased TCR diversity than the aged group, suggesting age selection. A strong correlation was found between observed TCR beta diversity and the percentage of naive T cells measured by flow cytometry. Estimates of total diversity based on one million sequenced T cells were regarded as lower bounds and as underestimates. Observed TCR beta diversity per million T cells fell roughly linearly with age, and a significant reduction was already apparent by age around 36. Because donor CMV infection status was unknown, age-related changes in expanded clonotypes were potentially confounded. Since profiling was done on bulk unsorted PBMCs, naive and antigen-experienced compartments could not be conclusively compared.

Donors were 39 systemically healthy Caucasian individuals from Russia aged roughly 6 to 100 years. Approximately 10 milliliters of peripheral blood were collected from each donor into EDTA-treated Vacutainer tubes. Ficoll-Paque density-gradient centrifugation was used to isolate PBMCs, with at least 6.5 million per sample. Total RNA, at least 5.5 micrograms per sample, was extracted from PBMCs with Trizol reagent. The percentages of naive CD45RAhigh/CD27high T cells were determined by flow cytometry on a PBMC aliquot from every donor. Concerning this clonotype: The clone's antigen remains unknown. No base quality information exists; no much larger clone differs at one position.

The CDR3 holds 12 amino acids from the cysteine to the phenylalanine. Kept here is only the CDR3 DNA, which spans 36 bases and is read in frame from base 1. CDR1 and CDR2 (MNHEY, SVGAGI) derive from the germline V gene. The junction carries 13 bases between V and J, which are trimmed by 6 bases and 8 bases respectively. The library was obtained by 5' RACE. Sequencing was carried out with an Illumina HiSeq 2500. A second PCR of roughly 6 to 11 cycles was run with a J-beta primer mix and a sample-barcoded 5' primer. A unique molecular identifier was introduced onto each TCR beta cDNA molecule by a template-switch 5' adaptor carrying 12 random nucleotides. Each sample yielded at least 2.5 million CDR3-containing paired-end reads. First-strand cDNA was synthesized from all RNA with the Mint cDNA synthesis kit, primed by a TRBC-specific oligonucleotide. Following uracil-DNA glycosylase treatment, all cDNA underwent a first 18-cycle PCR with the universal primers M1SS and BC2_uni_R. In the authors' own workflow: Each sample was normalized by randomly selecting 1 million high-quality reads, each carrying a distinct molecular identifier. Instead of being binned into consensus sequences, reads with shared molecular identifiers were discarded. CDR3 identification, clonotype clustering and error correction used MiTCR with a Q25 quality threshold and the strictest error-elimination algorithm. A nonparametric unseen species model using Euler transformation provided a lower-bound estimate of total TCR beta diversity. TCRdb reprocessed the public reads (quality trimming at Q25 with fastp, clone calling with MiXCR) and kept in-frame beta chains. Rows merge per CDR3 protein into single entries with the most common DNA and genes. The V and J calls shown here were made by TCRdb, not taken from the authors' results. The sample profile shows more than 800,000 distinct CDR3 sequences; 25% to 35% of them were found once. The top ten hold 15% to 20% of the sample.

The specimen was blood. This receptor was taken from a woman aged 80 or over in good health. The chain joins TRBV6-5 to TRBJ1-2; TRBD1 is a weak D gene call, 6 bases matching. The sequence in DNA is TGTGCCAGCAGCCAAGGACAGATGGGCTACACCTTC. Translated, this gives CASSQGQMGYTF.